These 24 T cell receptor beta chains were all obtained from the same sample, sequenced in a study of tissue T cells after allogeneic stem cell transplantation. The repertoire was sequenced with immunoSEQ multiplex PCR; TCRdb's copy has only in-frame clones and lacks some. This table has 4,000 to 4,500 clones, 40% to 55% appearing once. As for time point: mouse harvest day 14 after allogeneic transplant. Mouse grafts combined 10^7 T-cell-depleted bone marrow cells with 10^6 splenic CD5+ T cells. The sequencing sample was made of lymph node tissue. These receptor sequences come from a female BALB/c mouse given C57BL/6 T cells with graft-versus-host disease after an allogeneic hematopoietic cell transplant.

Note on this clone: Germline and genes here are mouse. Read data end 1 residue before the CDR3 end; the end is taken from the germline J gene. The rearrangement joins TRBV14 to TRBJ2-5, with 9 bases identical to TRBD2. The CDR3 covers 15 residues. V was clipped by 4 bases and J by 3 bases; unmatched bases: 6. Germline loops: CDR1 SGHDT, CDR2 FRDEAV. CDR3 DNA (partial): TGTGCCAGCAGTCCAGGACTGGGGCCTCAAGACACCCAGTAC. This encodes CASSPGLGPQDTQY. The entire CDR3 is CASSPGLGPQDTQYF.

About this clone: Germline and genes: mouse. The sequence runs out 1 residue before the end of the CDR3; the remainder is reconstructed from the germline J gene. Other DNA sequences from this sample encode an identical CDR3 as well. The rearrangement joins TRBV1 to TRBJ1-6, with TRBD1 matching over 8 bases. TRBJ1-6 is an ORF for which the function is uncertain. Germline-derived CDR1 and CDR2 are NSQYPW and LRSPGD (reference sequence). V was pared by 3 bases and J by 3 bases, with 4 bases of the junction left unmatched. This CDR3 has 16 residues. CDR3 residues: CTCSADTGGYNSPLYF. CDR3 DNA (partial): TGCACCTGCAGTGCGGACACAGGGGGCTATAATTCGCCCCTCTAC.

Worth noting for this clone: Gene labels here are mouse ones. The read falls 1 residue short of the CDR3 end, and the missing part is taken from the germline J gene. The genes are TRBV29 and TRBJ1-1, with 8 nucleotides matching TRBD1. The length of the CDR3 is 13 residues. V trimming: 3 bases; J trimming: 8 bases; junction bases outside the gene matches: 5. CDR1 is MSHET and CDR2 is SYDVDS in the germline V gene. The CDR3 DNA, read in part, is TGTGCTAGCAGTTTTGGACAGGGTGTGGAAGTCTTC. It encodes CASSFGQGVEVF. The full CDR3 protein is CASSFGQGVEVFF.

Note on this clone: Genes here carry mouse names. The sequenced fragment ends 1 residue before the CDR3 boundary, so the rest is inferred from the germline J gene. The chain employs TRBV26 and TRBJ1-3, with a tentative D call TRBD1 (5 bases). V was trimmed by 5 bases and J by 0 bases, leaving 8 bases between them. The CDR3 consists of 14 residues. The V gene's germline CDR1 is KGHPV and CDR2 FQNQEV (reference sequence). CDR3 DNA, as far as it was read: TGTGCCAGCAGTTCGGACATTTCTGGAAATACGCTCTAT. Translation: CASSSDISGNTLY. The full CDR3 reads CASSSDISGNTLYF.

This clone has only a few counts. Gene names and germline refer to mouse. The sequenced fragment ends 1 residue before the CDR3 boundary, so the rest is inferred from the germline J gene. The V and J genes are TRBV12-1 and TRBJ1-4, with 12 bases matching TRBD1. The germline CDR1 and CDR2 sequences are SGHSN and HYEKVE. The CDR3 is 16 amino acids. Germline trimming cut 2 bases from V and 5 bases from J; bases unmatched to any gene: 5. The CDR3 DNA, read in part, is TGTGCCAGCTCTCCGGGACAGGGGGCGAGGAACGAAAGATTATTT. Translating it yields CASSPGQGARNERLF. The whole CDR3 protein is CASSPGQGARNERLFF.

This clone was counted once. Mouse gene names and germline throughout. The read comes to an end 1 residue before the CDR3 does, leaving the germline J gene to fill in the end. The chain recombines TRBV23 with TRBJ2-4; the table's D call, TRBD2, was not checked against the DNA. Germline assignment: CDR1 KGHTA and CDR2 FQNQQP. CDR3 length equals 13 residues. The CDR3 bases that were read are TGCTCCAGCAGTCGACTGGGTCAAAACACCTTGTAC. It codes for CSSSRLGQNTLY. The whole CDR3 reads CSSSRLGQNTLYF.

Of note for this clone: Gene names are the mouse ones. From the germline J gene comes the end of the CDR3, since the read stops 1 residue before it. The chain combines TRBV13-2 with TRBJ2-1; 10 nucleotides align to TRBD2. Looked up from germline, CDR1 is NNHNN and CDR2 is SYGAGS (reference sequence). This CDR3 is 17 amino acids long. Trimming at V came to 1 base and at J to 1 base, leaving 5 bases not matched to a gene. CDR3 bases read: TGTGCCAGCGGTGATCCAAAGACTGGGGGGAACTATGCTGAGCAGTTC. Its protein product is CASGDPKTGGNYAEQF. The full CDR3 is CASGDPKTGGNYAEQFF.

This clone is classed as medium-sized (0.01 to 0.1%). Gene names denote mouse genes. The read ends 1 residue before the CDR3 terminus; that terminus is restored from the germline J gene. This sequence joins TRBV16 and TRBJ1-1; 8 positions agree with TRBD1. J gave up 1 base and V 2 bases, and 3 bases lay outside the gene matches. CDR3 size: 15 residues. Per the germline V gene, CDR1 is SGHSA and CDR2 is FRNQAP. Incomplete CDR3 DNA: TGTGCAAGCAGCTTACCCGGGACAGGGAACACAGAAGTCTTC. It specifies CASSLPGTGNTEVF. Given in full, the CDR3 is CASSLPGTGNTEVFF.

This clone appeared a few times. The gene names given are mouse names. The sequenced part of the CDR3 DNA is TGTGCCAGCAGTCGGGACTGGGGAGACACCCAGTAC. Protein product: CASSRDWGDTQY. The full CDR3 sequence reads CASSRDWGDTQYF. V is TRBV14 and J is TRBJ2-5; 10 bases agree with TRBD2. The sequence runs out 1 residue before the end of the CDR3; the remainder is reconstructed from the germline J gene. From germline, CDR1 is SGHDT and CDR2 FRDEAV. This CDR3 is built from 13 residues. Trimming removed 4 bases from V and 5 bases from J; junction bases left unmatched: 1.

This clone has more than one count but fewer than ten. The gene names here belong to mouse. The read ends 1 residue shy of where the CDR3 ends; the end is completed using the germline J gene. J is TRBJ2-7 and V is TRBV3; weak D call: TRBD1 (6 bases). Germline V gene lookup returns CDR1 SNHLY and CDR2 FYNGKV (reference sequence). Trimming shortened V by 2 bases and J by 7 bases, and 9 bases separated the two germline ends. This CDR3 has 12 amino acids. The CDR3 bases that were read are TGTGCCAGCAGCTTACGGCAGGGGGAACAGTAC. It encodes CASSLRQGEQY. The full CDR3 protein is CASSLRQGEQYF.

Comments on this clone: Mouse gene names apply. The read is 1 residue too short to cover the CDR3 end, so that end is filled in from the germline J gene. V gene TRBV15 combines with J gene TRBJ2-4; the match to TRBD2 covers 10 bases. Germline-derived CDR1 and CDR2 are SGHND and FRSKSL. V shed 3 bases, J shed 2 bases, and the junction held 2 bases outside the gene matches. The CDR3 totals 15 residues. The CDR3 bases that were read are TGTGCCAGCAGTTTTGGACTGGGGGTTCAAAACACCTTGTAC. Translating gives CASSFGLGVQNTLY. The entire CDR3 protein reads CASSFGLGVQNTLYF.

This clone has only a few counts. Mouse gene names apply. The sequenced fragment ends 1 residue before the CDR3 boundary, so the rest is inferred from the germline J gene. The gene calls are TRBV13-3 and TRBJ2-5, with 14 bases lining up with TRBD2. With 5 bases clipped from V and 5 bases from J, the junction kept 1 base outside the gene matches. CDR3 size: 14 residues. CDR1 is NNHDY, CDR2 SYVADS, per germline. CDR3 in amino acids: CASRGLGGRDTQYF. CDR3 DNA, as far as it was read: TGTGCCAGCAGGGGACTGGGGGGGCGAGACACCCAGTAC. Together with reference TRBV13-3 and TRBJ2-5, the CDR3 gives the full variable domain: EAAVTQSPRSKVAVTGGKVTLSCHQTNNHDYMYWYRQDTGHGLRLIHYSYVADSTEKGDIPDGYKASRPSQENFSLILELASLSQTAVYFCASRGLGGRDTQYFGPGTRLLVL.

On this clone: The gene names given are mouse names. The CDR3 reads CASSQDRGRDTQYF. The covered CDR3 bases are TGTGCCAGCAGCCAAGACAGGGGGCGTGACACCCAGTAC. The V and J genes are TRBV5 and TRBJ2-5; 8 bases agree with TRBD1. With the read ending 1 residue before the CDR3 end, the germline J gene is used to fill in that end. The CDR3 length is 14 residues. CDR1 LGHNA and CDR2 YNLKQL come from the germline V gene (reference sequence). V shed 0 bases and J 6 bases; nucleotides not matched to a gene: 2.

About this clone: Gene and germline names: mouse. The read is 1 residue too short to cover the CDR3 end, so that end is filled in from the germline J gene. This sequence joins TRBV13-3 and TRBJ2-7; 8 bases are shared with TRBD2. V trimming: 2 bases; J trimming: 4 bases; junction bases outside the gene matches: 2. Germline values: CDR1 NNHDY, CDR2 SYVADS. CDR3 size: 13 residues. This chain's CDR3 is CASSEDWVYEQYF. The CDR3 DNA, read in part, is TGTGCCAGCAGTGAGGACTGGGTTTATGAACAGTAC.

By its share, this clone is large. The gene names here belong to mouse. The read stops 1 residue short of the end of the CDR3; the missing end is completed from the germline J gene. This sample also contains other DNA sequences that code for the same CDR3. The chain is built from TRBV13-3 and TRBJ1-3, with 8 bases lining up with TRBD1. The CDR3 runs 14 residues. Trimming removed 5 bases from V and 2 bases from J; junction bases left unmatched: 3. Germline CDR1 is NNHDY and CDR2 is SYVADS. CDR3 DNA (partial): TGTGCCAGCAGAGAGACAGGGGCTGGAAATACGCTCTAT. Translation gives CASRETGAGNTLY. The entire CDR3 sequence reads CASRETGAGNTLYF.

As to this clone: Any gene name here is a mouse gene name. The DNA read from the CDR3 is TGCTCCAGCAGTCAACGGCCAGCAAACACAGAAGTCTTC. Its translation: CSSSQRPANTEVF. The complete CDR3 protein is CSSSQRPANTEVFF. V usage is TRBV23 and J usage is TRBJ1-1. Coverage ceases 1 residue before the CDR3 finishes, and the germline J gene fills in the end. Germline CDR1 and CDR2: KGHTA and FQNQQP. The CDR3 is 14 amino acids.

Note on this clone: Mouse germline and gene names are used. With the read ending 1 residue before the CDR3 end, the germline J gene is used to fill in that end. The chain employs TRBV19 and TRBJ2-7, with TRBD2 identical over 10 bases. Germline V gives CDR1 FNHDT, CDR2 SITEND (reference sequence). There are 14 residues in the CDR3. The V gene end was trimmed by 1 base and the J gene end by 4 bases; junction bases not matched to a gene: 2. CDR3 region: CASSINWGGYEQYF. Incomplete CDR3 DNA: TGTGCCAGCAGTATAAACTGGGGGGGGTATGAACAGTAC.

This clone was counted a single time. Gene names refer to mouse genes. CDR3 protein: CASSDWGRGTEVFF. CDR3 bases read: TGTGCCAGCAGTGATTGGGGGCGGGGCACAGAAGTCTTC. This rearrangement joins TRBV13-1 to TRBJ1-1; D possibly corresponds to TRBD1 (6 bases). The read terminates 1 residue before the CDR3 end, so the remaining end is supplied by the germline J gene. This CDR3 is built from 14 residues. Trimming left V 1 base short and J 4 bases short, with 11 bases between. Germline CDR1 and CDR2: NSHNY and SYGAGN.

Concerning this clone itself: Germline and genes here are mouse. With the read ending 1 residue before the CDR3 end, the germline J gene is used to fill in that end. The rearrangement links TRBV5 to TRBJ2-1, with D tentatively TRBD1 (5 bases). Trimming stripped 0 bases from V and 3 bases from J, with 6 bases between. CDR1 LGHNA and CDR2 YNLKQL come from the germline V gene (reference sequence). The CDR3 spans 14 residues. The CDR3 is CASSQEDIYAEQFF. CDR3 bases read: TGTGCCAGCAGCCAAGAGGACATCTATGCTGAGCAGTTC.

A word on this clone: The listed genes are named as in mouse. The read halts 1 residue ahead of the CDR3 end, with the missing end drawn from the germline J gene. The J gene is TRBJ1-1, the V gene TRBV20, with unresolved D. CDR3 length: 13 residues. Trimming removed 0 bases at V and 0 bases at J, with 5 bases between. Germline CDR1 is GFQATS and CDR2 is STVNSAI. Partial CDR3 DNA: TGTGGTGCTAGGGATTTTGCAAACACAGAAGTCTTC. It translates to CGARDFANTEVF. The entire CDR3 reads CGARDFANTEVFF.

This clone is a singleton in its sample. The gene names here belong to mouse. The read is 1 residue too short to cover the CDR3 end, so that end is filled in from the germline J gene. J is TRBJ2-4 and V is TRBV1, with 9 bases matching TRBD1. Germline V gene sequence: CDR1 NSQYPW, CDR2 LRSPGD (reference sequence). V lost 5 bases, J lost 7 bases, and 4 bases stayed unmatched. The CDR3 is made up of 13 amino acids. CDR3 DNA (partial): TGCACCTGCAGTTCGGACAGGGGATACACCTTGTAC. It specifies CTCSSDRGYTLY. The CDR3 in its entirety is CTCSSDRGYTLYF.

Turning to this clone: The gene symbols are mouse symbols. The read falls 1 residue short of the CDR3 end, and the missing part is taken from the germline J gene. The V gene is TRBV16, the J gene TRBJ2-3, with TRBD2 matching over 9 bases. In germline, CDR1 is SGHSA, CDR2 FRNQAP. The CDR3 is made up of 16 amino acids. J gave up 1 base and V 4 bases, and 6 bases lay outside the gene matches. The CDR3 sequence: CASSYWGGAGAETLYF. The part of the CDR3 DNA that was read is TGTGCAAGCAGCTATTGGGGGGGCGCCGGTGCAGAAACGCTGTAT.

Only a few counts were recorded for this clone. Gene labels here are mouse ones. The read terminates 1 residue ahead of where the CDR3 ends, so the germline J gene completes it. The rearrangement joins TRBV15 to TRBJ2-4, with TRBD1 matching over 9 bases. Germline CDR1 and CDR2: SGHND and FRSKSL. The CDR3 has 13 residues. Germline trimming cut 6 bases from V and 4 bases from J; bases unmatched to any gene: 2. The sequenced part of the CDR3 DNA is TGTGCCAGCAGGACAGGGGGGGAAAACACCTTGTAC. Translating gives CASRTGGENTLY. From start to end, the CDR3 is CASRTGGENTLYF.

With regard to this clone: Gene names are mouse gene names. Here the CDR3 reads CASSPQGNQDTQYF. The CDR3 DNA, read in part, is TGTGCCAGCAGTCCACAGGGTAACCAAGACACCCAGTAC. This chain uses TRBV26 with TRBJ2-5, with D perhaps TRBD1 (6 bases). The missing CDR3 end, 1 residue past where the read stops, is filled in from the germline J gene. The CDR3 is made up of 14 amino acids. V was pared by 4 bases and J by 0 bases, with 8 bases between. CDR1 is KGHPV and CDR2 is FQNQEV in the germline V gene (reference sequence).